These 17 T cell receptor delta chains were sequenced from one sample in a study of gamma-delta chains in newborns, infants, children. TCRdb re-called the reads using CATT. The sample includes 2,000 to 3,000 delta-chain clones, less than 1.3% of them seen just once. Sample: blood. These receptors were taken from a child who was a newborn, infant or young child, either healthy, febrile or measles-vaccinated (not recorded which).

This clone was seen a handful of times. The mismatch at residue 11 between this DNA's translation and the TCRdb protein of a much larger clone likely reflects a read error; the protein shown is translated from the DNA. V and J are TRDV2 and TRDJ2; the match to TRDD3 covers 10 bases. CDR1 is GEAIGNYY, CDR2 EKD, per germline. CDR3 size: 15 residues. Here the CDR3 DNA reads TGTGCCTGTGACATACTGGGGGATTTGACAACACAACTCTTCTTT. It encodes CACDILGDLTTQLFF.

In this sample, this clone turned up a few times. The protein held in TCRdb is that of a much larger clone and does not match this DNA's translation at residue 15, likely because of a read error; the protein shown is translated from the DNA. V usage is TRDV2 and J usage is TRDJ3; 10 nucleotides align to TRDD3. The germline gives CDR1 GEAIGNYY, CDR2 EKD. CDR3 length: 17 residues. For the CDR3, the DNA is TGTGCCTGTGACAAACTGGGGGATTACTGGGACACCCGACAGGTGTTTTTC. Translation gives CACDKLGDYWDTRQVFF.

This chain links TRDV2 with TRDJ3, with 11 bases that match TRDD3. Germline-derived CDR1 and CDR2 are GEAIGNYY and EKD. The CDR3 consists of 18 residues. V was clipped by 2 bases and J by 0 bases; unmatched bases: 2. CDR3 DNA: TGTGCCTGTGACAATACTGGGGGATACTCCTGGGACACCCGACAGATGTTTTTC. Protein product: CACDNTGGYSWDTRQMFF.

To note about this clone: The likely explanation is a read error, given a far larger clone one base away. The same CDR3 also results from other DNA sequences found in this sample. This chain connects TRDV2 to TRDJ3; 8 nucleotides align to TRDD3. CDR1 and CDR2 (germline): GEAIGNYY, EKD. The CDR3 is 18 residues long. V was pared by 3 bases and J by 0 bases, with 6 bases of the junction left unmatched. CDR3 residues: CACDPLGGYSWDTRQMFF. The CDR3 DNA follows: TGTGCCTGTGACCCTTTAGGGGGATACTCCTGGGACACCCGACAGATGTTTTTC.

This clone was counted between two and nine times. A far more abundant clone sits one base away, making this likely a read error. The sample contains more than one DNA sequence encoding this CDR3. The rearrangement joins TRDV2 to TRDJ2; TRDD3 matches at 10 bases. The germline CDR1 and CDR2 sequences are GEAIGNYY and EKD. This CDR3 is 14 amino acids long. The chain's CDR3 is CACDTVGDTAQLFF. The CDR3 coding sequence is TGTGCCTGTGACACCGTGGGGGATACAGCACAGCTCTTCTTT.

A remark on this clone: For this DNA, TCRdb reports the protein of a much larger clone, which diverges at residue 9, most likely from a read error; the protein presented here is translated directly from the DNA. V is TRDV2 and J is TRDJ3, with a weak D call TRDD3 (6 bases). In germline, CDR1 is GEAIGNYY, CDR2 EKD. Trimming left V 0 bases short and J 5 bases short, with 13 bases between. The CDR3 totals 17 residues. CDR3 region: CACDTVWDKRDTRQMFF. DNA of the CDR3: TGTGCCTGTGACACCGTCTGGGATAAGCGGGACACCCGACAGATGTTTTTC.

This clone was picked up many times. A far larger clone is just one base off, so this is likely a read error. Other DNA sequences in the sample encode the same CDR3. The chain couples TRDV2 to TRDJ1; the D gene is possibly TRDD3 (5 bases). This CDR3 comprises 15 residues. Germline loops: CDR1 GEAIGNYY, CDR2 EKD. Trimming shortened V by 0 bases and J by 0 bases, and 10 bases separated the two germline ends. This CDR3 is CACDTAGAYTDKLIF. CDR3 DNA: TGTGCCTGTGACACCGCGGGGGCTTACACCGATAAACTCATCTTT.

Remarks on this clone: A far more abundant clone sits one base away, making this likely a read error. The sample has other DNA sequences that encode this CDR3 too. The V gene is TRDV2, the J gene TRDJ3, with 9 bases lining up with TRDD3. Germline V gene data show CDR1 as GEAIGNYY and CDR2 as EKD. This CDR3 spans 20 amino acids. This chain's CDR3 is CACDPATGGPSSWDTRQMFF. CDR3 in DNA: TGTGCCTGTGACCCGGCTACTGGGGGACCGAGCTCCTGGGACACCCGGCAGATGTTTTTC.

This clone was seen a handful of times. The protein in TCRdb stems from a much larger clone and differs at residue 3 from this DNA's translation, likely a read error; here the protein is translated from the DNA. The chain combines TRDV2 with TRDJ3; 7 nucleotides match TRDD3. The CDR3 has 20 residues. CDR1 GEAIGNYY and CDR2 EKD come from the germline V gene. The CDR3 region has the DNA TGTGCCAGTGACACCGTTGAGGGATACTTAAGCTCCTGGGACACCCGACAGATGTTTTTC. This codes for CASDTVEGYLSSWDTRQMFF.

This clone was seen a handful of times. A far bigger clonotype differs at one base, so this is likely a read error. The same CDR3 also results from other DNA sequences found in this sample. The rearrangement uses TRDV2 and TRDJ2; 13 positions match TRDD3. Losses at the gene ends were 3 bases for V and 6 bases for J; bases not matched to a gene: 12. Germline V gives CDR1 GEAIGNYY, CDR2 EKD. This CDR3 is 18 amino acids long. In nucleotides, the CDR3 is TGTGCCTGTGACCCCTGTACTGGGGGATACGATCACCCAGCACAACTCTTCTTT. It codes for CACDPCTGGYDHPAQLFF.

As regards this clone: The translation of this DNA and the TCRdb protein of a much larger clone differ at residue 11, probably owing to a read error; the protein shown here is translated from the DNA. J is TRDJ2 and V is TRDV2, with 10 bases aligning to TRDD3. The CDR3 totals 15 residues. In germline, CDR1 is GEAIGNYY, CDR2 EKD. CDR3 protein: CACDILGDLTEQLFF. The CDR3 DNA reads TGTGCCTGTGACATACTGGGGGATTTGACAGAACAACTCTTCTTT.

Only a few counts were recorded for this clone. For this DNA, TCRdb reports the protein of a much larger clone, which diverges at residue 17, most likely from a read error; the protein presented here is translated directly from the DNA. The CDR3 nucleotides read TGTGCCTGTGACACCGTACTGGGGGATACCACCTGGGACACCCGACAGACGTTTTTC. Translated, it gives CACDTVLGDTTWDTRQTFF. The chain links TRDV2 to TRDJ3, with TRDD3 identical over 12 bases. Germline V gene lookup returns CDR1 GEAIGNYY and CDR2 EKD. CDR3 length: 19 residues.

As to this clone: Only one base separates this from a far larger clonotype, so it likely reflects a read error. The sample contains more than one DNA sequence encoding this CDR3. The J gene is TRDJ2, the V gene TRDV2, with 11 nucleotides matching TRDD3. Germline V lookup: CDR1 GEAIGNYY, CDR2 EKD. This CDR3 is 15 amino acids long. J lost 5 bases, V lost 3 bases, and 4 bases had no gene match. The CDR3 sequence: CACDPLGDITAQLFF. For the CDR3, the DNA is TGTGCCTGTGACCCACTGGGGGATATCACAGCACAACTCTTCTTT.

This clone has just a few counts. The protein held in TCRdb is that of a much larger clone and does not match this DNA's translation at residue 12, likely because of a read error; the protein shown is translated from the DNA. The chain carries TRDV2 and TRDJ3, with TRDD3 matching over 9 bases. Looked up from germline, CDR1 is GEAIGNYY and CDR2 is EKD. CDR3 length: 17 residues. Written as DNA, the CDR3 is TGTGCCTGTGACACCGTCGGGGGATACTGGGACAACCGACAGATGTTTTTC. It codes for CACDTVGGYWDNRQMFF.

This clone has just a few counts. This likely stems from a read error, as it lies one base from a far larger clone. The same CDR3 arises from other DNA sequences in this sample as well. The chain couples TRDV2 to TRDJ3, with 8 bases that match TRDD3. CDR1 and CDR2 from the germline V gene are GEAIGNYY and EKD. The CDR3 is made up of 17 amino acids. Here the CDR3 DNA reads TGTGCCTGCGACACCGTCGGGGGATACTGGGACACCCGACAGATGTTTTTC. Protein product: CACDTVGGYWDTRQMFF.

A word on this clone: TCRdb has a much larger clone's protein, which differs at residue 7 from the translation of this DNA, likely because of a read error; what is shown is the protein translated from the DNA. For the CDR3, the DNA is TGTGCCTGTGACAAACTGGAGGATTACTGGGACACCCGACAGATGTTTTTC. Encoded protein: CACDKLEDYWDTRQMFF. The chain uses TRDV2 and TRDJ3; weak D call: TRDD3 (5 bases). Per the germline V gene, CDR1 is GEAIGNYY and CDR2 is EKD. V was pared by 2 bases and J by 3 bases, with 13 bases between. This CDR3 contains 17 residues.

This clone was observed at least ten times. It differs at one base from a far larger clone, so likely a read error. V usage is TRDV2 and J usage is TRDJ3, with 9 bases matching TRDD3. Looked up from germline, CDR1 is GEAIGNYY and CDR2 is EKD. The CDR3 is 18 amino acids. This CDR3 reads CACDILGESSRDTRQMFF. The DNA for the CDR3 is TGTGCCTGTGACATACTGGGGGAGAGCTCCCGGGACACCCGACAGATGTTTTTC.